Listed below are T cell receptor beta chains from one sample, sequenced in a study of OX40 agonist ivuxolimab in advanced cancers. TCRdb's table, derived via immunoSEQ multiplex PCR, lists solely in-frame clones and lacks some. The sample lists fewer than 100,000 clones; more than 80% were seen once. The sample here was CD4+ or CD8+ T cells sorted from blood, taken in a trial of the OX40 agonist ivuxolimab. The origin of the receptors is an adult with an advanced solid tumor such as melanoma, head and neck, liver or kidney cancer. Both conserved end residues are part of each CDR3. The D gene is left open where the match is weak. Clone size is shown for a subset of rows, as once, few, many or a class of expanded clone.

CASSLRGTGGTEAFF TGTGCCAGTAGTCTAAGGGGCACAGGGGGCACTGAAGCTTTCTTT TRBV19 - TRBJ1-1 TRBD1
CASSYSIQVPNTEAFF TGTGCCAGCAGTTACTCGATCCAGGTGCCGAACACTGAAGCTTTCTTT TRBV6-5 - TRBJ1-1 -
CASSPEATGELFF TGTGCCAGCTCACCCGAAGCGACCGGGGAGCTGTTTTTT TRBV18 - TRBJ2-2 -
CASTKRAGLSNYGYTF TGTGCCAGCACCAAAAGGGCGGGGTTGTCGAACTATGGCTACACCTTC TRBV5-6 - TRBJ1-2 -
CASSQDRGAGGYNEQFF TGCGCCAGCAGCCAAGATCGGGGGGCCGGGGGGTACAATGAGCAGTTCTTC TRBV4-3 - TRBJ2-1 -
CASSTGMGDTEAFF TGTGCCAGCTCAACAGGGATGGGGGACACTGAAGCTTTCTTT TRBV18 - TRBJ1-1 -
CASSPPTGSHTEAFF TGTGCCAGCAGCCCCCCGACAGGGTCCCACACTGAAGCTTTCTTT TRBV28 - TRBJ1-1 TRBD1
CASSSGGGLASSYEQYF TGTGCCAGTAGTAGCGGGGGGGGACTAGCGTCATCCTACGAGCAGTACTTC TRBV19 - TRBJ2-7 TRBD2
CASSTRPGQVLQPQHF TGTGCCAGCAGCACCAGACCGGGACAGGTCCTTCAGCCCCAGCATTTT TRBV2 - TRBJ1-5 TRBD1
CASSQTRLEADTIYF TGTGCCAGCAGCCAGACGAGATTAGAGGCAGACACCATATATTTT TRBV7-2 - TRBJ1-3 -
CASGEGSTDTQYF TGTGCTAGTGGGGAGGGGTCCACAGATACGCAGTATTTT TRBV12-5 - TRBJ2-3 -
CASSDGRGRWDGYTF TGTGCCAGCAGTGACGGCCGGGGAAGGTGGGATGGCTACACCTTC TRBV6-4 - TRBJ1-2 -
CASSGDRGKPGNTIYF TGTGCCAGCAGCGGGGACAGGGGAAAGCCTGGAAACACCATATATTTT TRBV9 few TRBJ1-3 TRBD1
CAISESSGREETQYF TGTGCCATCAGTGAGTCGAGTGGGAGGGAGGAGACCCAGTACTTC TRBV10-3 - TRBJ2-5 TRBD2
CASRYPGNDYGYTF TGTGCCAGTAGATATCCGGGTAACGACTATGGCTACACCTTC TRBV19 - TRBJ1-2 -
CASSSRGLGTEAFF TGTGCCAGCAGTTCCAGGGGGCTTGGCACTGAAGCTTTCTTT TRBV28 - TRBJ1-1 TRBD1
CAWGVGETQYF TGTGCCTGGGGTGTTGGAGAGACCCAGTACTTC TRBV30 - TRBJ2-5 -
CSVPGQGGTEAFF TGCAGCGTCCCGGGACAGGGAGGAACTGAAGCTTTCTTT TRBV29-1 - TRBJ1-1 TRBD1
CASGEPSTDTQYF TGCGCCAGCGGGGAGCCTAGCACAGATACGCAGTATTTT TRBV5-1 - TRBJ2-3 -
CASSLGVAGPTDTQYF TGTGCCAGCAGTTTGGGGGTAGCGGGACCCACAGATACGCAGTATTTT TRBV28 - TRBJ2-3 TRBD2
CASSLMSETEAFF TGTGCCAGCAGCTTAATGTCGGAAACTGAAGCTTTCTTT TRBV7-3 - TRBJ1-1 -
CASSLTRESHEQYF TGTGCCAGCAGCTTAACGCGGGAGTCCCACGAGCAGTACTTC TRBV7-2 - TRBJ2-7 TRBD2
CASSFGAGGQPQHF TGTGCCAGCAGCTTTGGGGCAGGGGGACAGCCCCAGCATTTT TRBV7-2 few TRBJ1-5 TRBD1
CASRRTGSYEQYF TGTGCCAGCAGACGTACAGGGTCCTACGAGCAGTACTTC TRBV28 - TRBJ2-7 -
CASSPLSTGELFF TGTGCCAGCAGCCCCTTGTCCACCGGGGAGCTGTTTTTT TRBV7-3 - TRBJ2-2 -
CASSFSLREGLRGYTF TGTGCCAGCAGTTTCAGTCTGAGGGAAGGGTTGAGGGGCTACACCTTC TRBV6-5 - TRBJ1-2 -
CASSRTGLENEQFF TGTGCCAGCAGTCGTACGGGACTAGAAAATGAGCAGTTCTTC TRBV5-4 - TRBJ2-1 TRBD2
CAWSVFGRTGNTIYF TGTGCCTGGAGTGTCTTCGGGCGCACTGGAAACACCATATATTTT TRBV30 - TRBJ1-3 -
CASSLDFDSFYEQYF TGTGCCAGCAGCTTAGATTTCGACAGCTTCTACGAGCAGTACTTC TRBV11-2 once TRBJ2-7 -
CASSISGGAANEQFF TGTGCCAGCAGCATTAGCGGGGGGGCCGCTAATGAGCAGTTCTTC TRBV5-4 - TRBJ2-1 TRBD2
CASSPTSGSVEQYF TGCGCCAGCAGCCCGACTAGCGGGAGTGTCGAGCAGTACTTC TRBV5-1 - TRBJ2-7 TRBD2
CASSIGDRFSNQPQHF TGTGCCAGTAGTATAGGGGACAGATTTAGCAATCAGCCCCAGCATTTT TRBV19 - TRBJ1-5 TRBD1
CASSPGTGGPLKFF TGTGCCAGCAGCCCAGGGACAGGGGGCCCCTTAAAGTTCTTC TRBV14 - TRBJ2-1 TRBD1
CATSRVNTEAFF TGTGCCACCAGCAGAGTGAACACTGAAGCTTTCTTT TRBV15 - TRBJ1-1 -
CASSLAQDTQYF TGTGCCAGCAGCTTAGCTCAGGATACGCAGTATTTT TRBV11-3 - TRBJ2-3 -
CASSRGVGRSEKLFF TGTGCCAGTAGTCGCGGGGTTGGTAGAAGCGAAAAACTGTTTTTT TRBV19 few TRBJ1-4 -
CASSRGQGRPEAFF TGTGCCAGCAGCCGGGGGCAGGGCAGGCCTGAAGCTTTCTTT TRBV11-2 - TRBJ1-1 -
CASRVSSGSYEQYF TGCGCCAGCAGGGTGTCTAGCGGATCCTACGAGCAGTACTTC TRBV4-3 - TRBJ2-7 TRBD2
CASSPRTGQNEQFF TGTGCCAGCAGCCCGAGGACAGGGCAGAATGAGCAGTTCTTC TRBV7-9 - TRBJ2-1 TRBD1
CASRGREATNEKLFF TGTGCCAGCAGGGGGCGGGAGGCAACTAATGAAAAACTGTTTTTT TRBV6-6 few TRBJ1-4 -
CASSLAMTGYGYTF TGTGCCAGCAGTTTGGCCATGACGGGCTATGGCTACACCTTC TRBV27 - TRBJ1-2 -
CASSPGGSRLEKLFF TGTGCCAGCAGCCCCGGGGGGTCACGGCTTGAAAAACTGTTTTTT TRBV5-4 - TRBJ1-4 -
CASTGTSGRYTGELFF TGTGCCAGCACCGGGACTAGCGGAAGATACACCGGGGAGCTGTTTTTT TRBV2 - TRBJ2-2 TRBD2
CASSGGDYPQYF TGTGCCAGCAGTGGAGGGGACTATCCGCAGTATTTT TRBV6-6 - TRBJ2-3 TRBD2
CASSHLDRAQPQHF TGCGCCAGCAGCCACTTGGACAGGGCTCAGCCCCAGCATTTT TRBV4-1 - TRBJ1-5 TRBD1
CASSPSGGADTQYF TGTGCCAGCTCACCCTCTGGGGGGGCAGATACGCAGTATTTT TRBV18 - TRBJ2-3 TRBD2
CASSFQVANYGYTF TGTGCCAGCAGCTTCCAGGTAGCTAACTATGGCTACACCTTC TRBV5-4 - TRBJ1-2 -
CASSFGLGDTDTQYF TGTGCCAGCAGCTTCGGACTAGGAGACACAGATACGCAGTATTTT TRBV7-2 - TRBJ2-3 TRBD2
CAISESSTSGAYNEQFF TGTGCCATCAGTGAGTCCTCGACTAGCGGGGCCTACAATGAGCAGTTCTTC TRBV10-3 - TRBJ2-1 TRBD2
CASSVGTDTQYF TGTGCCAGCAGCGTAGGCACAGATACGCAGTATTTT TRBV9 once TRBJ2-3 -
CACQLAGGLDTQYF TGTGCCTGCCAACTAGCGGGAGGTTTAGATACGCAGTATTTT TRBV30 - TRBJ2-3 TRBD2
CASSFIAGDEQYF TGTGCCAGCAGTTTTATAGCGGGAGACGAGCAGTACTTC TRBV27 - TRBJ2-7 TRBD2
CASSDRDRGPGETQYF TGTGCCAGCAGCGACCGGGACAGGGGGCCTGGGGAGACCCAGTACTTC TRBV5-4 - TRBJ2-5 TRBD1
CASSPEGGASYEQYF TGCGCCAGCAGCCCTGAAGGGGGCGCTTCCTACGAGCAGTACTTC TRBV5-1 - TRBJ2-7 TRBD1
CASSSSTGAPLHF TGTGCCAGCAGCTCCTCGACAGGCGCTCCCCTCCACTTT TRBV11-2 few TRBJ1-6 -
CASSPPTDTQYF TGTGCCAGCTCACCACCTACAGATACGCAGTATTTT TRBV18 - TRBJ2-3 -
CATSRDTGEQYF TGTGCCACCAGCAGAGATACCGGCGAGCAGTACTTC TRBV15 - TRBJ2-7 -